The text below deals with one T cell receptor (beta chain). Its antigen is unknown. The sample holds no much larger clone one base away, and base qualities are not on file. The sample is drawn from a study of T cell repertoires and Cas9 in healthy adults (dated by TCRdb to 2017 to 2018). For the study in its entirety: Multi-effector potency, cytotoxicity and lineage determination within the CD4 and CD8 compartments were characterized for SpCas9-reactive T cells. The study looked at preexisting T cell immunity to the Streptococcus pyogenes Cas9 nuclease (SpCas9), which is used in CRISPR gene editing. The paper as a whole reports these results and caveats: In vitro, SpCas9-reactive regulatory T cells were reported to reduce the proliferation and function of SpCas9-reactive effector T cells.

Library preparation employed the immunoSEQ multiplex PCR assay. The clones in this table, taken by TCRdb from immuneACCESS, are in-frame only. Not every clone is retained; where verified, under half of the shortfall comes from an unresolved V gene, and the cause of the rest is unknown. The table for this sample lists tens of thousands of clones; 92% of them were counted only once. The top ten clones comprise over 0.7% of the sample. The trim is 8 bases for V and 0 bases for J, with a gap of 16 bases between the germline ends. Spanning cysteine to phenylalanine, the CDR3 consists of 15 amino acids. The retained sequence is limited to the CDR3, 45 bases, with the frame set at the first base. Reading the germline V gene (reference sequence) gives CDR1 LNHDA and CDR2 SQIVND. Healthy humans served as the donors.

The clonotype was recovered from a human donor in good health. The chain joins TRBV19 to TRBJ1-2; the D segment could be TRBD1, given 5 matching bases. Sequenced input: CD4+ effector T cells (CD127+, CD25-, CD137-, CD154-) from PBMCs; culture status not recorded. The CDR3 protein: CASLLRDGANYGYTF. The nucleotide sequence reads TGTGCCAGTCTGCTCCGGGACGGAGCTAACTATGGCTACACCTTC.